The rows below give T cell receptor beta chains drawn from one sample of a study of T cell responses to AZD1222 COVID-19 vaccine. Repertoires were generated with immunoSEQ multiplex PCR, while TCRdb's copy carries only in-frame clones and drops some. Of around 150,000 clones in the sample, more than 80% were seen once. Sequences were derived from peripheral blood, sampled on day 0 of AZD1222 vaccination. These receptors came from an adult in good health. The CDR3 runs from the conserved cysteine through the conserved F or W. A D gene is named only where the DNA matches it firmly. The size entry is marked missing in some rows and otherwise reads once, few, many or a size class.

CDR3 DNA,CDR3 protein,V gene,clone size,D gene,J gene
TGTGCCAGCAGTGACTCAGTTTTGGGAGGATCACCCCTCCACTTT,CASSDSVLGGSPLHF,TRBV6-4,.,.,TRBJ1-6
TGTGCCAGCTCACTACGGGACAGGGCCCAAGAGACCCAGTACTTC,CASSLRDRAQETQYF,TRBV18,.,TRBD1,TRBJ2-5
TGTGCCAGCAGCTTGGCAACCATCAGGCCCGGGGAGCTGTTTTTT,CASSLATIRPGELFF,TRBV5-5,.,.,TRBJ2-2
TGCGCCAGCAGCTTGGCGGGCGGGCAGCCCCAGCATTTT,CASSLAGGQPQHF,TRBV5-1,.,.,TRBJ1-5
TGTGCCAGCAGCGACCAGGAGTATGGCTACACCTTC,CASSDQEYGYTF,TRBV9,.,.,TRBJ1-2
TGTGCCAGCAGCCCCAATGAAGTTCTTCTCTCTGAAGCTTTCTTT,CASSPNEVLLSEAFF,TRBV28,.,.,TRBJ1-1
TGTGCCAGCAGCAAAAGGGTCCTAGATGGCTACACCTTC,CASSKRVLDGYTF,TRBV14,.,.,TRBJ1-2
TGTGCCAGCAGCCAATCGGGTCAGCCCCAGCATTTT,CASSQSGQPQHF,TRBV3-1/TRBV3-2,once,.,TRBJ1-5
TGTGCCAGTACCCCCGTTCTTTCGGGGGCCAACGTCCTGACTTTC,CASTPVLSGANVLTF,TRBV19,.,.,TRBJ2-6
TGTGCCAGCAGCTTTGACAGGGGGAACTATGGCTACACCTTC,CASSFDRGNYGYTF,TRBV7-2,.,TRBD1,TRBJ1-2
TGTGCCTCAAAAGGACAGGGACTAAATCAGCCCCAGCATTTT,CASKGQGLNQPQHF,TRBV19,few,TRBD1,TRBJ1-5
TGTGCCAGCAGCCTCGGGACTAGCTACAATGAGCAGTTCTTC,CASSLGTSYNEQFF,TRBV6-5,.,TRBD2,TRBJ2-1
TGTGCCAGCAGTTACGGGGCAGGGGGTTCCAGGACTGAAGCTTTCTTT,CASSYGAGGSRTEAFF,TRBV6-5,.,TRBD1,TRBJ1-1
TGTGCCAGCAGCTTGGTATCTTCTAGGGGTATTGGGGCAGATACGCAGTATTTT,CASSLVSSRGIGADTQYF,TRBV5-4,.,.,TRBJ2-3
TGCGCCAGCAGCCTAGGCCACTCCTACAATGAGCAGTTCTTC,CASSLGHSYNEQFF,TRBV5-1,.,.,TRBJ2-1
TGTGCCAGTAGTACCTGGGACGGTTACCAAGAGACCCAGTACTTC,CASSTWDGYQETQYF,TRBV19,.,.,TRBJ2-5
TGTGCCATCAGCAGGCAACAGGGCGATCAGCCCCAGCATTTT,CAISRQQGDQPQHF,TRBV10-3,.,.,TRBJ1-5
TGTGCCAGCTCACCAACAGCCGGGGAAGGCACCATATATTTT,CASSPTAGEGTIYF,TRBV18,.,.,TRBJ1-3
TGTGCCAGCAGCCCGGCGAGTAGGGGCCTCACTGAAGCTTTCTTT,CASSPASRGLTEAFF,TRBV5-6,.,.,TRBJ1-1
TGTGCCAGCAGCAGTTCTATGAGTAGTCTTAAAAATTCACCCCTCCACTTT,CASSSSMSSLKNSPLHF,TRBV5-8,once,.,TRBJ1-6
TGTGCCAGCAGTTTATCGTTTCTAGGGACAGACCAAGAGACCCAGTACTTC,CASSLSFLGTDQETQYF,TRBV28,.,TRBD1,TRBJ2-5
TGTGCCAGCAGCTTGGTAGGACCACTTCAGCCCCAGCATTTT,CASSLVGPLQPQHF,TRBV5-5,.,.,TRBJ1-5
TGTGCCAGCAGCGTAGAGGTCCTGGGGGAGCAGTTCTTC,CASSVEVLGEQFF,TRBV9,.,.,TRBJ2-1
TGTGCCAGTAGCCCCACAGTTGGGCCCGGTGCTAATGAAAAACTGTTTTTT,CASSPTVGPGANEKLFF,TRBV19,once,.,TRBJ1-4
TGCGCCAGCACCCACTCCGGTTGGTCGATGAACACTGAAGCTTTCTTT,CASTHSGWSMNTEAFF,TRBV5-1,.,.,TRBJ1-1
TGTGCCAGCAGTTTAAGTGCAGCTAATGAAAAACTGTTTTTT,CASSLSAANEKLFF,TRBV27,.,.,TRBJ1-4
TGTGCCAGCAGCCACTCCTCGGGGACTTACGAGCAGTACTTC,CASSHSSGTYEQYF,TRBV14,once,.,TRBJ2-7
TGCAGCGCGGAGATAGAGCGGGGGGGCATTGTGAGGTTCTTC,CSAEIERGGIVRFF,TRBV29-1,.,TRBD2,TRBJ2-1
TGCGCCAGCAGCTTTGAAGGGTCAAACTATGGCTACACCTTC,CASSFEGSNYGYTF,TRBV5-1,.,.,TRBJ1-2
TGTGCCAGCAGTTTACGGGACAGATACGAGCAGTACTTC,CASSLRDRYEQYF,TRBV28,.,TRBD1,TRBJ2-7
TGCGCCAGCAGCCAGGGGGCCGGGACGGAGAACACTGAAGCTTTCTTT,CASSQGAGTENTEAFF,TRBV4-1,few,.,TRBJ1-1
TGTGCCAGCAGTGTATACAGGGATGGCTACACCTTC,CASSVYRDGYTF,TRBV2,.,.,TRBJ1-2
TGTGCCAGCAGCCTCCGGACAGGCTACCAAGAGACCCAGTACTTC,CASSLRTGYQETQYF,TRBV28,once,TRBD1,TRBJ2-5
TGTGCCAGCAGCGCAGTAAGACCTGAAGCTTTCTTT,CASSAVRPEAFF,TRBV9,.,.,TRBJ1-1
TGTGCCAGCAGTGAAGTGTGGACAGACTACGAGCAGTACTTC,CASSEVWTDYEQYF,TRBV6-1,once,.,TRBJ2-7
TGTGCCAGCAGTGACCCTGCCAGGAGAAATTACGAGCAGTACTTC,CASSDPARRNYEQYF,TRBV7-9,.,.,TRBJ2-7
TGTGCCAGGGAAATACAGGAATCCTCTGGAAACACCATATATTTT,CAREIQESSGNTIYF,TRBV27,.,.,TRBJ1-3
TGTGCCAGCACCCTCCGTTGGGGGACACTTCTTGGGACTGAAGCTTTCTTT,CASTLRWGTLLGTEAFF,TRBV7-8,.,.,TRBJ1-1
TGTGCCAGCAGCCCCCACTGGGAGTTGGTGGGTAAGGGGCAGCCCCAGCATTTT,CASSPHWELVGKGQPQHF,TRBV7-8,.,.,TRBJ1-5
TGTGCCAGCAGCTCTGGGGACAGGGCGGGGGAGACCCAGTACTTC,CASSSGDRAGETQYF,TRBV14,.,TRBD1,TRBJ2-5
TGTGCCTTATCTAGACAGGGCTCTGTGAATAATTCACCCCTCCACTTT,CALSRQGSVNNSPLHF,TRBV5-4,.,TRBD1,TRBJ1-6
TGCGCCAGCAGGGACGTGACGGTGAACACTGAAGCTTTCTTT,CASRDVTVNTEAFF,TRBV4-1,few,.,TRBJ1-1